Listed below are T cell receptor beta chains from one sample, sequenced in a study of control samples from healthy donors and cancer patients. Method: immunoSEQ multiplex PCR; TCRdb's copy keeps in-frame clones and lacks some. The sample comprises over 150,000 clones, roughly 94% of which are singletons, and 11% to 15% rests with the top ten. The sequenced material came from PBMCs. The receptors come from a man aged 55 to 69 with colorectal cancer. Both conserved end residues are part of each CDR3. Fields, in order: clone size, V gene, D gene, J gene, CDR3 DNA, CDR3 protein. The D gene is left open where the match is weak. Only part of the rows carry a size: once, few, many, or a class if the clone is expanded.

clone_size: NA
v_call: TRBV29-1
d_call: NA
j_call: TRBJ2-7
cdr3_nt: TGCAGCGTTGAACCCCCCGGCCGCCCGGGCGAGCAGTACTTC
cdr3_aa: CSVEPPGRPGEQYF

clone_size: NA
v_call: TRBV5-1
d_call: NA
j_call: TRBJ1-2
cdr3_nt: TGCGCCAGCAGCTTGGACAGGCCAGCTGGCTATGGCTACACCTTC
cdr3_aa: CASSLDRPAGYGYTF

clone_size: NA
v_call: TRBV19
d_call: TRBD2
j_call: TRBJ2-7
cdr3_nt: TGTGCCAGTAGTGGTCAGACTAGCGGGGTATCCTACGAGCAGTACTTC
cdr3_aa: CASSGQTSGVSYEQYF

clone_size: NA
v_call: TRBV7-2
d_call: NA
j_call: TRBJ1-5
cdr3_nt: TGTGCCAGCAGTCTAAGACTAGGGGAAAATCAGCCCCAGCATTTT
cdr3_aa: CASSLRLGENQPQHF

clone_size: NA
v_call: TRBV27
d_call: NA
j_call: TRBJ2-3
cdr3_nt: TGTGCCAGCAGTTTGTCCAGAATAGACGATACGCAGTATTTT
cdr3_aa: CASSLSRIDDTQYF

clone_size: NA
v_call: TRBV30
d_call: NA
j_call: TRBJ1-3
cdr3_nt: TGTGCCTGGAGTGTATTGGGGTTTGGGGGACTCTCTGGAAACACCATATATTTT
cdr3_aa: CAWSVLGFGGLSGNTIYF

clone_size: NA
v_call: TRBV5-6
d_call: TRBD1
j_call: TRBJ2-7
cdr3_nt: TGTGCCAGCAGCACCGCCCGGACAGGGGGTAGCGACGAGCAGTACTTC
cdr3_aa: CASSTARTGGSDEQYF

clone_size: NA
v_call: TRBV10-1
d_call: TRBD1
j_call: TRBJ1-1
cdr3_nt: TGCGCCAGCAGTGACGGGACAGGGGGCCCTGAAGCTTTCTTT
cdr3_aa: CASSDGTGGPEAFF

clone_size: NA
v_call: TRBV19
d_call: NA
j_call: TRBJ2-6
cdr3_nt: TGTGCCAGTAGTATAAGGGGTAGGCTCTCTGGGGCCAACGTCCTGACTTTC
cdr3_aa: CASSIRGRLSGANVLTF

clone_size: NA
v_call: TRBV7-2
d_call: TRBD2
j_call: TRBJ2-3
cdr3_nt: TGTGCCAGCAGCTTAGGACTAGCGGGGGGTATCACAGATACGCAGTATTTT
cdr3_aa: CASSLGLAGGITDTQYF

clone_size: NA
v_call: TRBV7-9
d_call: TRBD2
j_call: TRBJ2-1
cdr3_nt: TGTGCCAGCAGCTTAGGGGTAGCGGGGGGCCCGAGCTCCTACAATGAGCAGTTCTTC
cdr3_aa: CASSLGVAGGPSSYNEQFF

clone_size: NA
v_call: TRBV7-9
d_call: TRBD1
j_call: TRBJ1-1
cdr3_nt: TGTGCCAGCAGCGCGTTGGGACAGGAAGCTTTCTTT
cdr3_aa: CASSALGQEAFF

clone_size: NA
v_call: TRBV6-2/TRBV6-3
d_call: NA
j_call: TRBJ1-1
cdr3_nt: TGTGCCAGCAGCCCGCTGATGCCGGGCTACACTGAAGCTTTCTTT
cdr3_aa: CASSPLMPGYTEAFF

clone_size: NA
v_call: TRBV4-1
d_call: NA
j_call: TRBJ1-1
cdr3_nt: TGCGCCAGCAGCCTAAGGTCGAACACTGAAGCTTTCTTT
cdr3_aa: CASSLRSNTEAFF

clone_size: NA
v_call: TRBV5-4
d_call: NA
j_call: TRBJ1-2
cdr3_nt: TGTGCCAGCAGCTTGGATAGGGTGAACTATGGCTACACCTTC
cdr3_aa: CASSLDRVNYGYTF

clone_size: NA
v_call: TRBV30
d_call: TRBD2
j_call: TRBJ2-2
cdr3_nt: TGTGCCTGGAGGAAGTCGAGCGGGGGGTACACCGGGGAGCTGTTTTTT
cdr3_aa: CAWRKSSGGYTGELFF

clone_size: NA
v_call: TRBV3-1/TRBV3-2
d_call: NA
j_call: TRBJ1-1
cdr3_nt: TGTGCCAGCAGCCAAGGGATGAACACTGAAGCTTTCTTT
cdr3_aa: CASSQGMNTEAFF

clone_size: NA
v_call: TRBV4-1
d_call: NA
j_call: TRBJ2-5
cdr3_nt: TGCGCCAGCAGCCCTCAAGGCAACCCTCTGGGACAAGAGACCCAGTACTTC
cdr3_aa: CASSPQGNPLGQETQYF

clone_size: NA
v_call: TRBV25-1
d_call: NA
j_call: TRBJ2-7
cdr3_nt: TGTGCCAGCAGTCCCAGGGTGGGGAGGAGCTCCTACGAGCAGTACTTC
cdr3_aa: CASSPRVGRSSYEQYF

clone_size: NA
v_call: TRBV19
d_call: NA
j_call: TRBJ1-1
cdr3_nt: TGTGCCAGTAGTATAGAAGGGTCGAACACTGAAGCTTTCTTT
cdr3_aa: CASSIEGSNTEAFF

clone_size: NA
v_call: TRBV4-1
d_call: TRBD1
j_call: TRBJ1-1
cdr3_nt: TGCGCCAGCAGCTTTGGACAGGAGCTGAACACTGAAGCTTTCTTT
cdr3_aa: CASSFGQELNTEAFF

clone_size: NA
v_call: TRBV2
d_call: TRBD2
j_call: TRBJ2-7
cdr3_nt: TGTGCCAGCAGTCGGACTAGCGGGAACCACGAGCAGTACTTC
cdr3_aa: CASSRTSGNHEQYF

clone_size: NA
v_call: TRBV6-1
d_call: NA
j_call: TRBJ1-1
cdr3_nt: TGTGCCAGCAGTGAAATCGAGCGCATGAACACTGAAGCTTTCTTT
cdr3_aa: CASSEIERMNTEAFF

clone_size: NA
v_call: TRBV7-9
d_call: TRBD1
j_call: TRBJ1-2
cdr3_nt: TGTGCCAGCAGCTTTGACAGGGTCGGTGGCTACACCTTC
cdr3_aa: CASSFDRVGGYTF

clone_size: NA
v_call: TRBV30
d_call: TRBD2
j_call: TRBJ2-5
cdr3_nt: TGTGCCTGGAGTAAGGGACTAGCGGGGGGGCCGAGGGGAGAGACCCAGTACTTC
cdr3_aa: CAWSKGLAGGPRGETQYF

clone_size: NA
v_call: TRBV19
d_call: NA
j_call: TRBJ2-6
cdr3_nt: TGTGCCAGTAGTAGGGATAACTCTGGGGCCAACGTCCTGACTTTC
cdr3_aa: CASSRDNSGANVLTF

clone_size: NA
v_call: TRBV21-1
d_call: NA
j_call: TRBJ1-2
cdr3_nt: TGTGCCAGCAGCAACGCGCGGAGGGGGGGCTATGGCTACACCTTC
cdr3_aa: CASSNARRGGYGYTF

clone_size: once
v_call: TRBV25-1
d_call: TRBD1
j_call: TRBJ1-4
cdr3_nt: TGTGCCAGCAGTGACTCCGGGACAGTCAATGAAAAACTGTTTTTT
cdr3_aa: CASSDSGTVNEKLFF

clone_size: NA
v_call: TRBV2
d_call: NA
j_call: TRBJ2-7
cdr3_nt: TGTGCCAGCACCCGGACAGCCTCCTACGAGCAGTACTTC
cdr3_aa: CASTRTASYEQYF

clone_size: NA
v_call: TRBV25-1
d_call: TRBD1
j_call: TRBJ1-2
cdr3_nt: TGTGCCAGCAGTGAAAACAGGGGTGGCTACACCTTC
cdr3_aa: CASSENRGGYTF

clone_size: NA
v_call: TRBV6-5
d_call: NA
j_call: TRBJ2-3
cdr3_nt: TGTGCCAGCAGTCCCGCCTCTAGCACAGATACGCAGTATTTT
cdr3_aa: CASSPASSTDTQYF

clone_size: NA
v_call: TRBV19
d_call: NA
j_call: TRBJ1-2
cdr3_nt: TGTGCCAGTAGTATTGAGAGGGGTCAAGGAAAAACAGCTAACTATGGCTACACCTTC
cdr3_aa: CASSIERGQGKTANYGYTF

clone_size: NA
v_call: TRBV4-1
d_call: TRBD1
j_call: TRBJ1-5
cdr3_nt: TGCGCCAGCAGCCAATACGGGACAGGGGGTAATCAGCCCCAGCATTTT
cdr3_aa: CASSQYGTGGNQPQHF

clone_size: NA
v_call: TRBV5-6
d_call: NA
j_call: TRBJ1-2
cdr3_nt: TGTGCCAGCAGCTTGGCCCCGGAGGCCTATGGCTACACCTTC
cdr3_aa: CASSLAPEAYGYTF

clone_size: NA
v_call: TRBV20-1
d_call: NA
j_call: TRBJ2-1
cdr3_nt: TGCAGTGCTAGAGACGGGCATGAGCAGTTCTTC
cdr3_aa: CSARDGHEQFF

clone_size: once
v_call: TRBV10-2
d_call: TRBD1
j_call: TRBJ1-1
cdr3_nt: TGCGCCAGCACAGGGGGAGTTAATAGGAACACTGAAGCTTTCTTT
cdr3_aa: CASTGGVNRNTEAFF

clone_size: NA
v_call: TRBV6-1
d_call: NA
j_call: TRBJ2-7
cdr3_nt: TGTGCCAGCAGTGACCAAGCCAGGGGACTCTCGGACTTC
cdr3_aa: CASSDQARGLSDF

clone_size: once
v_call: TRBV25-1
d_call: TRBD1
j_call: TRBJ1-1
cdr3_nt: TGTGCCAGCAGTGAATGGGGACAGGGTGTTGACACTGAAGCTTTCTTT
cdr3_aa: CASSEWGQGVDTEAFF

clone_size: NA
v_call: TRBV19
d_call: NA
j_call: TRBJ1-1
cdr3_nt: TGTGCCAGTAGCCACAGGGAGGAGAACACTGAAGCTTTCTTT
cdr3_aa: CASSHREENTEAFF

clone_size: NA
v_call: TRBV6-2/TRBV6-3
d_call: TRBD1
j_call: TRBJ2-1
cdr3_nt: TGTGCCAGCAGTTACTCACCGGGGACAGGAGTTTACAATGAGCAGTTCTTC
cdr3_aa: CASSYSPGTGVYNEQFF

clone_size: NA
v_call: TRBV7-2
d_call: TRBD1
j_call: TRBJ1-1
cdr3_nt: TGTGCCAGCAGCTCACGACAGGGGGGCAGCGCTGAAGCTTTCTTT
cdr3_aa: CASSSRQGGSAEAFF

clone_size: NA
v_call: TRBV7-2
d_call: NA
j_call: TRBJ1-4
cdr3_nt: TGTGCCAGCAGCCCGATTCCCAGCTCCGAAGGAAAACTGTTTTTT
cdr3_aa: CASSPIPSSEGKLFF

clone_size: NA
v_call: TRBV5-4
d_call: TRBD2
j_call: TRBJ2-1
cdr3_nt: TGTGCCAGCAGCTTCGCTAGCGGGGGGTCTTCTTCCTACAATGAGCAGTTCTTC
cdr3_aa: CASSFASGGSSSYNEQFF

clone_size: NA
v_call: TRBV29-1
d_call: TRBD1
j_call: TRBJ2-3
cdr3_nt: TGCAGCGTGGGACAGGGGTGGGGCACAGATACGCAGTATTTT
cdr3_aa: CSVGQGWGTDTQYF

clone_size: NA
v_call: TRBV19
d_call: TRBD1
j_call: TRBJ1-3
cdr3_nt: TGTGCCAGCCCCTCATGGGGACAGGGCCCCCTTTTCTCTGGAAACACCATATATTTT
cdr3_aa: CASPSWGQGPLFSGNTIYF

clone_size: NA
v_call: TRBV5-5
d_call: TRBD1
j_call: TRBJ1-2
cdr3_nt: TGTGCCAGCAGCCCCCAACAGGGGAACTATGGCTACACCTTC
cdr3_aa: CASSPQQGNYGYTF

clone_size: NA
v_call: TRBV5-8
d_call: NA
j_call: TRBJ1-5
cdr3_nt: TGTGCCAGCAGCTCGCGACGTGGGGATCAGCCCCAGCATTTT
cdr3_aa: CASSSRRGDQPQHF

clone_size: NA
v_call: TRBV6-7
d_call: NA
j_call: TRBJ2-1
cdr3_nt: TGTGCCAGCAGTGCCCAGGGACGGCAGAACAATGAGCAGTTCTTC
cdr3_aa: CASSAQGRQNNEQFF

clone_size: NA
v_call: TRBV10-3
d_call: NA
j_call: TRBJ2-7
cdr3_nt: TGTGCCATCAGTGAAGTCGGGGGATACAACGAGCAGTACTTC
cdr3_aa: CAISEVGGYNEQYF

clone_size: once
v_call: TRBV9
d_call: TRBD2
j_call: TRBJ2-1
cdr3_nt: TGTGCCAGCAGCGTAGCTAGCGGGGGCCCAGTCAATGAGCAGTTCTTC
cdr3_aa: CASSVASGGPVNEQFF

clone_size: NA
v_call: TRBV7-9
d_call: NA
j_call: TRBJ1-4
cdr3_nt: TGTGCCAGCAGCTTAGTCGGGGATGCTAATGAAAAACTGTTTTTT
cdr3_aa: CASSLVGDANEKLFF

clone_size: few
v_call: TRBV19
d_call: TRBD1
j_call: TRBJ2-2
cdr3_nt: TGTGCCACCGACAGGGGTCGGGAGCTGTTTTTT
cdr3_aa: CATDRGRELFF

clone_size: NA
v_call: TRBV6-5
d_call: NA
j_call: TRBJ1-4
cdr3_nt: TGTGCCAGCAGTTACCGGCAGGGCAGTGAAAAACTGTTTTTT
cdr3_aa: CASSYRQGSEKLFF

clone_size: NA
v_call: TRBV11-2
d_call: NA
j_call: TRBJ2-3
cdr3_nt: TGTGCCAGCAGCTTAGAGGGGGCAGGGTCAGATACGCAGTATTTT
cdr3_aa: CASSLEGAGSDTQYF

clone_size: NA
v_call: TRBV3-1/TRBV3-2
d_call: TRBD1
j_call: TRBJ1-2
cdr3_nt: TGTGCCAGCAGCCAAGCCCGGACAGGGGGAAACTATGGCTACACCTTC
cdr3_aa: CASSQARTGGNYGYTF

clone_size: NA
v_call: TRBV16
d_call: NA
j_call: TRBJ1-4
cdr3_nt: TGTGCCAGCAGCCAATCCAGGGTCCGGGAAAAACTGTTTTTT
cdr3_aa: CASSQSRVREKLFF

clone_size: NA
v_call: TRBV7-9
d_call: NA
j_call: TRBJ2-2
cdr3_nt: TGTGCCAGCAGCCAACCCCCCGAAGCAGGGACGAACACCGGGGAGCTGTTTTTT
cdr3_aa: CASSQPPEAGTNTGELFF